The T cell receptor beta chain described here comes from a study of blood T cell repertoires in COVID-19. Looking at the study overall: There were acute and convalescent COVID-19 samples, and they came from the United States, Italy and Spain.

Under the authors' procedure: The authors estimated nucleated cell counts from reference gene primer amplification. Using immunoSEQ multiplex PCR, the repertoire was profiled, and TCRdb retains in-frame clones only, with some absent. The DNA gave D and trimming, while V, J and clone size come from that table. Here the sample spans over 200,000 clones, approximately 90% being singletons. This clone appeared a single time. The sample was PBMCs or T cells enriched from blood (not recorded which). The receptor's source is a man aged 25 to 45 who had recovered from COVID-19.

CDR3 loop: CASSFDTAQETQYF. In DNA, the CDR3 is TGTGCCAGCAGCTTTGATACAGCCCAAGAGACCCAGTACTTC. The chain uses TRBV5-6 and TRBJ2-5; D ambiguous. CDR3 size: 14 residues. Trimming pared 2 bases from V and 1 base from J, leaving 9 bases between. Germline lookup yields CDR1 SGHDT and CDR2 YYEEEE.